This T cell receptor (beta chain) was retrieved from a study of shared clonotypes between healthy human individuals. Study summary: CD4 naive and CD4 memory each took three plates per donor, while CD8 naive took two and CD8 memory one.

The protocol was immunoSEQ multiplex PCR, while the TCRdb copy is restricted to in-frame clones and leaves out a portion. This sample has some 2,100,000 clones, with approximately 94% found just once. CD8 cells classed as naive were CD45RO-negative and positively selected for CCR7, excluding terminally differentiated effector memory CD45RA+ cells. Points from the study as a whole: Larger richness was generally estimated for naive than memory subsets.

This CDR3 is built from 15 residues. The germline V gene has CDR1 LGHNA and CDR2 YNFKEQ. Regarding this clone: Antigen: not known.

This sequence originates from a man younger than 35 in good health. Some clones in this sample may be carry-over from other donors' samples. The V and J genes are TRBV4-2 and TRBJ2-5; 7 bases fit TRBD1. The end of the DNA is better explained by TRBJ2-7, so the J call may be wrong. The sample consisted of naive CD8+ T cells from PBMCs. The CDR3 bases are TGTGCCAGCAGCCAAGAGACAGGGCGGCACTACGAGCAGTACTTC. Residues: CASSQETGRHYEQYF.